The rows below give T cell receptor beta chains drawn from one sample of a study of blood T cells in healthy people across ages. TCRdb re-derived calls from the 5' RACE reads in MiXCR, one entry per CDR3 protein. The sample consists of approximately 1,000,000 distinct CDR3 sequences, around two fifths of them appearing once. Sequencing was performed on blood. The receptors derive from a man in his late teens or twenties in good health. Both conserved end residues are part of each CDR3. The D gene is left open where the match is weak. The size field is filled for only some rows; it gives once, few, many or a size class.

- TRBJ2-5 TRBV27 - TGTGCCAGCAGTTTCCAGCGTAGGGACAATGAGCAGTACTTC CASSFQRRDNEQYF
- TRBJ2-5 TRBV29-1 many TGCAGCGCCCTGTTACAGGGATCAGAGACCCAGTACTTC CSALLQGSETQYF
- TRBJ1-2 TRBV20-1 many TGCAGTGCTAGAGGAACCCACTATGGCTACACCTTC CSARGTHYGYTF
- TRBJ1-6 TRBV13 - TGTGCCAGCAGCTTGACACGCAATTCACCCCTCCACTTT CASSLTRNSPLHF
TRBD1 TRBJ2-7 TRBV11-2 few TGTGCCAGCAGCTTAGAACCCACAGGGGGCGAGCAGTACTTC CASSLEPTGGEQYF
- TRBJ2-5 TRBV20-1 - TGCAGTGCTAGAGCGCTCCTTTCGCGTCTCCAAGAGACCCAGTACTTC CSARALLSRLQETQYF
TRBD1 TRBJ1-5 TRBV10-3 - TGTGCCACAAGCGGGACAGGTAGCAATCAGCCCCAGCATTTT CATSGTGSNQPQHF
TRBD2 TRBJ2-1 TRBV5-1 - TGCGCCAGCAGCTCCCTGACCAGCGGGGGGACTCACGAGCAGTTCTTC CASSSLTSGGTHEQFF
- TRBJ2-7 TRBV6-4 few TGTGCCAGCAGGGAACAGTGGGACAACTCCTACGAGCAGTACTTC CASREQWDNSYEQYF
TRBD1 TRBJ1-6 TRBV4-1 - TGCGCCAGCAGCCAAAGACAGGGAGATTCACCCCTCCACTTT CASSQRQGDSPLHF
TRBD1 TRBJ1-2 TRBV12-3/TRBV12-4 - TGTGCGTCCCAGGGGGCTGGCTATGGCTACACCTTC CASQGAGYGYTF
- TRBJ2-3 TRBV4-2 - TGTGCCAGCAGCCAAGATGTGTCAGATACGCAGTATTTT CASSQDVSDTQYF
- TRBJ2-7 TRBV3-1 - TGTGCCAGCAGCCAAGAGCAGATTTCGGGGCAGTACTTC CASSQEQISGQYF
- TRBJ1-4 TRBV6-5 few TGTGCCAGCAGTGGACTGGTTAATGAAAAACTGTTTTTT CASSGLVNEKLFF
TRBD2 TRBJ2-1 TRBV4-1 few TGCGCCAGCAGCCAAGATGTGCTAGCGGTATACCTTTTTAGCTCCTACAATGAGCAGTTCTTC CASSQDVLAVYLFSSYNEQFF
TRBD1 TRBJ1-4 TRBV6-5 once TGTGCCAGCAGTTACTCGGGGTCAGGGGGTATTAATGAAAAACTGTTTTTT CASSYSGSGGINEKLFF
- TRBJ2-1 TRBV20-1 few TGCAGTGCCAGAACACGAACCAATGAGCAGTTCTTC CSARTRTNEQFF
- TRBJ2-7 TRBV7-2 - TGTGCCAGCAGCTTAGCCAGTCGTTCCTACGAGCAGTACTTC CASSLASRSYEQYF
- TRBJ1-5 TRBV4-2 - TGTGCCAGCAGCCCGACAGCACCCAATCAGCCCCAGCATTTT CASSPTAPNQPQHF
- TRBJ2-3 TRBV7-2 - TGTGCCAGCAGCCTCGAAAGAGTCTCAGATACGCAGTATTTT CASSLERVSDTQYF
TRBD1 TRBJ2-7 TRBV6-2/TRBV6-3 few TGTGCCACCTCCGGACAGGCGCTAACCTACGAGCAGTACTTC CATSGQALTYEQYF
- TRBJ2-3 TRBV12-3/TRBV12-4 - TGTGCCAGCATTCGTGATGGGGAGACGCAGTATTTT CASIRDGETQYF
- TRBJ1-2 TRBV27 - TGTGCCAGCAGTTTATGGGGCGGCGATTGGCTTAATGGCTACACCTTC CASSLWGGDWLNGYTF
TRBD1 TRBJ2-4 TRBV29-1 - TGCAGCGTTCCAAAACAGGGGGATAAAAACATTCAGTACTTC CSVPKQGDKNIQYF
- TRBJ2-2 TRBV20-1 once TGCAGTGCTCCGTGGAACACCGGGGAGCTGTTTTTT CSAPWNTGELFF
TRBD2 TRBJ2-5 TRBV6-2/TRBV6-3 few TGTGCCAGCAGTTCCCTTAGCGGGGTAATCGACAATGAGCAGTACTTC CASSSLSGVIDNEQYF
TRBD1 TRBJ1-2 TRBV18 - TGTGCCAGCTCGTTACAAACAGGGACAGCAGCTAACTATGGCTACACCTTC CASSLQTGTAANYGYTF
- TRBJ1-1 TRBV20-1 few TGCAGTGCTCCGACAAGGCGTACTGAAGCTTTCTTT CSAPTRRTEAFF
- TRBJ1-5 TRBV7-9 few TGTGCCAGCAGCTTAGAGGGTGGCAGTCAGCCCCAGCATTTT CASSLEGGSQPQHF
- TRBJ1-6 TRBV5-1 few TGCGCCAGCAGCCCTAGAATTGTGGGGAATTCACCCCTCCACTTT CASSPRIVGNSPLHF
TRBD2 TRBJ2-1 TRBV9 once TGTGCCAGCAGCGTGACTAGCGGGGGGTTTTCCTACAATGAGCAGTTCTTC CASSVTSGGFSYNEQFF
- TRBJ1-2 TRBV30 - TGTGCCTGGAGTCGGGACTCCTATGGCTACACCTTC CAWSRDSYGYTF
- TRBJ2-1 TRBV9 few TGTGCCAGCAGCGTAGGATTCGCAGGGAGCTCCTACAATGAGCAGTTCTTC CASSVGFAGSSYNEQFF
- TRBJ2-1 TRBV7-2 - TGTGCCAGCAGCTTAGTTGGGCAGGGTAGTAACAATGAGCAGTTCTTC CASSLVGQGSNNEQFF
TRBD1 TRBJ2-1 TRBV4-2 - TGTGTCAGCAGCCGGGGAGGGACAGGGTCTGACCAAGAGACCCAGTTCTTC CVSSRGGTGSDQETQFF
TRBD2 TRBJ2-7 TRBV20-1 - TGCAGTGCTAGAGCCTCCCGACTAGCGGACTCCTACGAGCAGTACTTC CSARASRLADSYEQYF
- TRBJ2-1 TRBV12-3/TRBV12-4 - TGTGCCAGCAGTTTCCGGATCTATGGGAGCGCCCCTTCCTACAATGAGCAGTTCTTC CASSFRIYGSAPSYNEQFF
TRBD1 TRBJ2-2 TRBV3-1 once TGTGCCAGCAGCGGCCAGCTCAACAGGGGACCAAATACCGGGGAGCTGTTTTTT CASSGQLNRGPNTGELFF
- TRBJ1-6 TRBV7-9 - TGTGCCAGCAGCACGGGGACCCTCCTAAATTCACCCCTCCACTTT CASSTGTLLNSPLHF
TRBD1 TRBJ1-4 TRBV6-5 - TGTGCCAGCAGACCCGGACAGGCCACAACTAATGAAAAACTGTTTTTT CASRPGQATTNEKLFF
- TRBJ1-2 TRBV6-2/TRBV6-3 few TGTGCCAGCAGTTACTCGACGGTACAGGGTAATGGCTACACCTTC CASSYSTVQGNGYTF